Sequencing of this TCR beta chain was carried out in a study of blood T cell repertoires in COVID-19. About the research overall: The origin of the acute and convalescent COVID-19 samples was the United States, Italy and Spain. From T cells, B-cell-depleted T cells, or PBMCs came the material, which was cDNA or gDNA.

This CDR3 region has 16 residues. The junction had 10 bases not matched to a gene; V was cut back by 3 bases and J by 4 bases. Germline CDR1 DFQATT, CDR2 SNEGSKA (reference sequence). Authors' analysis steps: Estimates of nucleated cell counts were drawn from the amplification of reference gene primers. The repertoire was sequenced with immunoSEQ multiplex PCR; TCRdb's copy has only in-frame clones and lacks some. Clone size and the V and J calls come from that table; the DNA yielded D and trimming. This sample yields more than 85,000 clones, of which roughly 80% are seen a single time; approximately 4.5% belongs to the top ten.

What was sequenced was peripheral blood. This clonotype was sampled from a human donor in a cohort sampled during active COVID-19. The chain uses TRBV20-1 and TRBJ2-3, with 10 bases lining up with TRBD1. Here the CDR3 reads CSASLRQGALPDTQYF. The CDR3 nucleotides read TGCAGTGCTAGTCTCCGACAGGGGGCGCTTCCAGATACGCAGTATTTT.